This T cell receptor beta chain derives from a study of T cell clones after liver transplantation. Study as a whole: Liver transplant recipients had immunosuppression withdrawal attempted within 2 years.

The ends were cut back, 5 bases at V and 0 bases at J, with 12 bases in the middle. The CDR3 extends over 15 amino acids. The V gene's germline CDR1 is WNHNN and CDR2 SYGVQD (reference sequence). The method was immunoSEQ multiplex PCR; TCRdb's version includes in-frame clones alone and lacks a portion of them. The table lists 70,000 or so clones, roughly 92% of them singletons. Study findings and constraints: Rather than being deleted, graft donor-reactive T cells may have moved into the graft.

Remarks on this clone: Its antigen is as yet unknown.

The chain couples TRBV10-1 to TRBJ2-3, with D tentatively TRBD2 (6 bases). The specimen was CD4+ T cells from blood, collected less than 27 months after liver transplant. The sequence was obtained from a human patient who received a liver transplant. The T cells may partly be graft donor cells. The chain's CDR3 is CASSPGLSSTDTQYF. In DNA form, the CDR3 reads TGCGCCAGCAGTCCAGGACTATCGAGCACAGATACGCAGTATTTT.